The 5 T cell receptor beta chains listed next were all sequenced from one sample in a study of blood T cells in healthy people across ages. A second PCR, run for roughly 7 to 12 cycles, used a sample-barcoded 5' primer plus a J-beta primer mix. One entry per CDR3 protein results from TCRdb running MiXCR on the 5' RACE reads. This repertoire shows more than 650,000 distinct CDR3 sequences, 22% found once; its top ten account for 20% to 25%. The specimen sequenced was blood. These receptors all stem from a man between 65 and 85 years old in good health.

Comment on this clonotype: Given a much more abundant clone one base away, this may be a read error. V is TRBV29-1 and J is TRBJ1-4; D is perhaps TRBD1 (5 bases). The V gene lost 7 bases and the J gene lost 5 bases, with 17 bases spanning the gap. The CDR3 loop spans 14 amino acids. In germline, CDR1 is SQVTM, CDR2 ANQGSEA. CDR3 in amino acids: CSAGFGTGNEKLFF. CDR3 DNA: TGCAGCGCTGGCTTCGGGACGGGGAATGAAAAACTGTTTTTT.

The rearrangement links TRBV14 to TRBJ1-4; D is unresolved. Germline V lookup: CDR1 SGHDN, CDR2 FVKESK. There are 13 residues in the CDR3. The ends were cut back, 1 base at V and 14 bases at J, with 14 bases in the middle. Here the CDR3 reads CASSQVYMGNLFF. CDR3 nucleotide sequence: TGTGCCAGCAGCCAAGTTTACATGGGGAATCTGTTTTTT. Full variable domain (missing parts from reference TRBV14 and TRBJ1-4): EAGVTQFPSHSVIEKGQTVTLRCDPISGHDNLYWYRRVMGKEIKFLLHFVKESKQDESGMPNNRFLAERTGGTYSTLKVQPAELEDSGVYFCASSQVYMGNLFFGSGTQLSVL.

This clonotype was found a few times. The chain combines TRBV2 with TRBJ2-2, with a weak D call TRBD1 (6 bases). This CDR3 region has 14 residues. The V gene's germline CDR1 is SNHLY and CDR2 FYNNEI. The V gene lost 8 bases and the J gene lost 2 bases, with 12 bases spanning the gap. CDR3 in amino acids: CASLRDTNTGELFF. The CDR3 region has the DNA TGTGCCAGCCTCCGGGACACTAACACCGGGGAGCTGTTTTTT. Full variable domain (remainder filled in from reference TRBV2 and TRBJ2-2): EPEVTQTPSHQVTQMGQEVILRCVPISNHLYFYWYRQILGQKVEFLVSFYNNEISEKSEIFDDQFSVERPDGSNFTLKIRSTKLEDSAMYFCASLRDTNTGELFFGEGSRLTVL.

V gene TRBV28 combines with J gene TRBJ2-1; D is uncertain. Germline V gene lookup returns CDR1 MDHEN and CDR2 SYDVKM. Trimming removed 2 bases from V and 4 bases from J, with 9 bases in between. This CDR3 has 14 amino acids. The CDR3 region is CASSLDPLYNEQFF. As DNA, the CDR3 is TGTGCCAGCAGTTTAGATCCCCTGTACAATGAGCAGTTCTTC.

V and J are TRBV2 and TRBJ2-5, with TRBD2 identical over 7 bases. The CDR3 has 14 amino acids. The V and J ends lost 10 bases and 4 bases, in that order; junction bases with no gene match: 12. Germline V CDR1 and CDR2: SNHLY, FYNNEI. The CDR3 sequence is CAIKEGTILETQYF. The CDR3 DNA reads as TGTGCCATCAAAGAAGGGACTATTCTAGAGACCCAGTACTTC. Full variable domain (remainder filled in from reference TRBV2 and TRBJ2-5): EPEVTQTPSHQVTQMGQEVILRCVPISNHLYFYWYRQILGQKVEFLVSFYNNEISEKSEIFDDQFSVERPDGSNFTLKIRSTKLEDSAMYFCAIKEGTILETQYFGPGTRLLVL.